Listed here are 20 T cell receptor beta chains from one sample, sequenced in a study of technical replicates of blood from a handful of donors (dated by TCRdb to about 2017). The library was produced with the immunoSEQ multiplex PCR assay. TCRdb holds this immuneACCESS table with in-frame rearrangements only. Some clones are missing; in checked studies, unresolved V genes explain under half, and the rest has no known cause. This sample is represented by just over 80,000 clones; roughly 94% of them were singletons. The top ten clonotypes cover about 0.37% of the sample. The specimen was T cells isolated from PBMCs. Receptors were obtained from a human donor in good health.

The CDR3 DNA is TGTGCCACCAGCAGAGCCAGGGGAGCAACTAATGAAAAACTGTTTTTT. It codes for CATSRARGATNEKLFF. V usage is TRBV15 and J usage is TRBJ1-4; D is perhaps TRBD1 (6 bases). V was cut by 1 base and J by 0 bases, with 9 bases left in between. The CDR3 extends over 16 amino acids. CDR1 and CDR2 (germline): LNHNV, YYDKDF (reference sequence).

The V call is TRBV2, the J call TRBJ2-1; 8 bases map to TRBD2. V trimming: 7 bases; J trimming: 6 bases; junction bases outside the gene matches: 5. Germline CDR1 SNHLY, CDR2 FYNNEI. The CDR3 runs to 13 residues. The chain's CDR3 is CASTQRETNEQFF. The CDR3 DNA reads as TGTGCCAGCACCCAGCGGGAGACCAATGAGCAGTTCTTC.

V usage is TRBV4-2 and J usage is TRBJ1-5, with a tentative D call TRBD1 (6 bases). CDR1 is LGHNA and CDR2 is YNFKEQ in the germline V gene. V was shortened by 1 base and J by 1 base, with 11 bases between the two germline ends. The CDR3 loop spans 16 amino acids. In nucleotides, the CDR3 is TGTGCCAGCAGCCAAGGTACAGGGTTAAGCAATCAGCCCCAGCATTTT. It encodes CASSQGTGLSNQPQHF.

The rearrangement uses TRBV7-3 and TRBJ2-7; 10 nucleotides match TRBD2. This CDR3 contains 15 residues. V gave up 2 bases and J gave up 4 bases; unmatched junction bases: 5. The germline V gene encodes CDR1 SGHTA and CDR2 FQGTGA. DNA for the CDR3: TGTGCCAGCAGCTTAGGTCCTAGCGGGAGTTACGAGCAGTACTTC. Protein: CASSLGPSGSYEQYF.

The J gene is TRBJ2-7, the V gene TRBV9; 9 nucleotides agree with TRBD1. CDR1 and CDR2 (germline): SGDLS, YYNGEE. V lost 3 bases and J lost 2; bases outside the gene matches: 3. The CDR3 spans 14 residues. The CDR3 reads CASSAGQGPYEQYF. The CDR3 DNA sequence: TGTGCCAGCAGCGCCGGACAGGGGCCCTACGAGCAGTACTTC.

CDR3 residues: CASSWTNTEAFF. CDR3 DNA sequence: TGTGCCAGTAGTTGGACTAACACTGAAGCTTTCTTT. The gene calls are TRBV19 and TRBJ1-1; no clear D gene. The CDR3 contains 12 residues. Trimming took off 5 bases at V and 2 bases at J, with 6 bases between the two ends. The germline CDR1 and CDR2 sequences are LNHDA and SQIVND (reference sequence).

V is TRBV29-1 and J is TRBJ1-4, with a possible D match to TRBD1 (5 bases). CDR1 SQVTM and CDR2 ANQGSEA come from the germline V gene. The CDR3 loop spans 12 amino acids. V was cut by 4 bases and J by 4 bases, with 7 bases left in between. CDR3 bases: TGCAGCGTTGGACAGATTAATGAAAAACTGTTTTTT. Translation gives CSVGQINEKLFF.

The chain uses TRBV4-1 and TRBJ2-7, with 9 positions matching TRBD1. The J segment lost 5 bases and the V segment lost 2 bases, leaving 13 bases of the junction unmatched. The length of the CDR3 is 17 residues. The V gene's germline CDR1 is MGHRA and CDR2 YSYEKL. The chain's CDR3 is CASSQFLSTGTGHEQYF. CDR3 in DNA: TGCGCCAGCAGCCAATTTCTTTCGACCGGGACAGGGCACGAGCAGTACTTC.

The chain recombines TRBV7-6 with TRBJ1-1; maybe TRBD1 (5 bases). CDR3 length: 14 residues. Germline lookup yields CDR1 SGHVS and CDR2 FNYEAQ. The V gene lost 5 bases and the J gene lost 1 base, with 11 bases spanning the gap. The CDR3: CASSLKQGNTEAFF. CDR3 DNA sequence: TGTGCCAGCAGCCTGAAGCAGGGGAACACTGAAGCTTTCTTT.

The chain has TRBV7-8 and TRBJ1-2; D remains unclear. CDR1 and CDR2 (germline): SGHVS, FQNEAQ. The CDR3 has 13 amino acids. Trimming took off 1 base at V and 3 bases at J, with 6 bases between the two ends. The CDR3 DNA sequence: TGTGCCAGCAGCTTAGAACAGTACTATGGCTACACCTTC. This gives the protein CASSLEQYYGYTF.

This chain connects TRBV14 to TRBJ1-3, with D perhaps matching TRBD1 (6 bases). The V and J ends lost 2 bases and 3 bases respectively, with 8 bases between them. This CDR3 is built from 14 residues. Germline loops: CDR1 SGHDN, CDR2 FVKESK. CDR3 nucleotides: TGTGCCAGCAGCCAACAGGGGAATGGAAACACCATATATTTT. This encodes CASSQQGNGNTIYF.

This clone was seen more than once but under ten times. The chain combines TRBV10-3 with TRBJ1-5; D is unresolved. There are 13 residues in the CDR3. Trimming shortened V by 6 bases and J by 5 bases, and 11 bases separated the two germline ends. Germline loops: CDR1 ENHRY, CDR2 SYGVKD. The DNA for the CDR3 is TGTGCCATCAGCGGGGTCGGGTATCAGCCCCAGCATTTT. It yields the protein CAISGVGYQPQHF.

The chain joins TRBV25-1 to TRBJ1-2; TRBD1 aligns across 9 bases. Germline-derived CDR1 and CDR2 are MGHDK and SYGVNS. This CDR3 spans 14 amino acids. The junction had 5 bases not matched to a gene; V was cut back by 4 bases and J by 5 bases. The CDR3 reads CASSGTGELYGYTF. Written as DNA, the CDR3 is TGTGCCAGCAGTGGGACAGGGGAGCTGTATGGCTACACCTTC.

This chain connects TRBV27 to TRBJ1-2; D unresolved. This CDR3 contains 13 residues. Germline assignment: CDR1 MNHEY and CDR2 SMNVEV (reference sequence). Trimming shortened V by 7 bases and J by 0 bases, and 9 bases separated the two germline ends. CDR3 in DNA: TGTGCCAGCACCAAAGACACTAACTATGGCTACACCTTC. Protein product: CASTKDTNYGYTF.

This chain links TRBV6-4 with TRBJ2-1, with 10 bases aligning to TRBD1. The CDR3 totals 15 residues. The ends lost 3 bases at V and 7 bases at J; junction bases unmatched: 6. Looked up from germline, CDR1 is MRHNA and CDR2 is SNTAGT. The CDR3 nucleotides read TGTGCCAGCAGTGAGGGGACAGGGGACCTGAATGAGCAGTTCTTC. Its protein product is CASSEGTGDLNEQFF.

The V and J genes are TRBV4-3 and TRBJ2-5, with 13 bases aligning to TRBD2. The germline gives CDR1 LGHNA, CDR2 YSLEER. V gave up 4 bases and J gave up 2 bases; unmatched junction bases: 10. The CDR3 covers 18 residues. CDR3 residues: CASSLFISGLAGQETQYF. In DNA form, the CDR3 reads TGCGCCAGCAGCCTCTTCATCTCGGGACTAGCGGGGCAAGAGACCCAGTACTTC.

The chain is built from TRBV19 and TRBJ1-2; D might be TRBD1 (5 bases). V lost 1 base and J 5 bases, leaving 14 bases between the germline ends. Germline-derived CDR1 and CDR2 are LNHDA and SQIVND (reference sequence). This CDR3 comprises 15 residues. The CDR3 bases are TGTGCCAGTAGTATAGGCAGGGCCATGTGGTATGGCTACACCTTC. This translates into CASSIGRAMWYGYTF.

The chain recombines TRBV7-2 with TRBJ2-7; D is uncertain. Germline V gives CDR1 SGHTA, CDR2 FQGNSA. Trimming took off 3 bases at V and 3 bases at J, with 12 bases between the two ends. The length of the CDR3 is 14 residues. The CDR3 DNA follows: TGTGCCAGCAGCTTTTCGACGGGTGACTACGAGCAGTACTTC. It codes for CASSFSTGDYEQYF.

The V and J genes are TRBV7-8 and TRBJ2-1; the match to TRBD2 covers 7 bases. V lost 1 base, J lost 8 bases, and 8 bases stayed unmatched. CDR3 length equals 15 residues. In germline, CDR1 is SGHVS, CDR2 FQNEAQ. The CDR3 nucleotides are TGTGCCAGCAGCTTAGAGGTGGGGAGGGCCGATGAGCAGTTCTTC. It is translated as CASSLEVGRADEQFF.

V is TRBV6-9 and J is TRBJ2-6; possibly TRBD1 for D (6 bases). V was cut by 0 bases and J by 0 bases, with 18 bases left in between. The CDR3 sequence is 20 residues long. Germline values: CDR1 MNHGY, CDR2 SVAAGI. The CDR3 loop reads CASSYSSRVGAYSGANVLTF. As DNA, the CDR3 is TGTGCCAGCAGTTATTCGTCGCGGGTGGGGGCTTACTCTGGGGCCAACGTCCTGACTTTC.